This T cell receptor beta chain was captured by sequencing in a study of blood T cell repertoires in COVID-19. About the research overall: Donors in the United States, Italy and Spain gave samples during acute or convalescent COVID-19.

The protocol was immunoSEQ multiplex PCR, while the TCRdb copy is restricted to in-frame clones and leaves out a portion. The table has around 210,000 clones, around 82% seen once; the top ten hold 4.5% to 7%. This clone was counted a single time. V was clipped by 4 bases and J by 3 bases, with 13 bases between them. This CDR3 region has 14 residues. CDR1 is SGHDN, CDR2 FVKESK, per germline. The sequencing input was peripheral blood. This TCR came from a woman in her 70s with acute or convalescent COVID-19. The chain carries TRBV14 and TRBJ2-7; a weak D match, TRBD1 (6 bases). For the CDR3, the DNA is TGTGCCAGCAGCCCCCTAGACAGGCGCTACGAGCAGTACTTC. Amino acids: CASSPLDRRYEQYF. Variable domain in full (rest from reference TRBV14 and TRBJ2-7): EAGVTQFPSHSVIEKGQTVTLRCDPISGHDNLYWYRRVMGKEIKFLLHFVKESKQDESGMPNNRFLAERTGGTYSTLKVQPAELEDSGVYFCASSPLDRRYEQYFGPGTRLTVT.